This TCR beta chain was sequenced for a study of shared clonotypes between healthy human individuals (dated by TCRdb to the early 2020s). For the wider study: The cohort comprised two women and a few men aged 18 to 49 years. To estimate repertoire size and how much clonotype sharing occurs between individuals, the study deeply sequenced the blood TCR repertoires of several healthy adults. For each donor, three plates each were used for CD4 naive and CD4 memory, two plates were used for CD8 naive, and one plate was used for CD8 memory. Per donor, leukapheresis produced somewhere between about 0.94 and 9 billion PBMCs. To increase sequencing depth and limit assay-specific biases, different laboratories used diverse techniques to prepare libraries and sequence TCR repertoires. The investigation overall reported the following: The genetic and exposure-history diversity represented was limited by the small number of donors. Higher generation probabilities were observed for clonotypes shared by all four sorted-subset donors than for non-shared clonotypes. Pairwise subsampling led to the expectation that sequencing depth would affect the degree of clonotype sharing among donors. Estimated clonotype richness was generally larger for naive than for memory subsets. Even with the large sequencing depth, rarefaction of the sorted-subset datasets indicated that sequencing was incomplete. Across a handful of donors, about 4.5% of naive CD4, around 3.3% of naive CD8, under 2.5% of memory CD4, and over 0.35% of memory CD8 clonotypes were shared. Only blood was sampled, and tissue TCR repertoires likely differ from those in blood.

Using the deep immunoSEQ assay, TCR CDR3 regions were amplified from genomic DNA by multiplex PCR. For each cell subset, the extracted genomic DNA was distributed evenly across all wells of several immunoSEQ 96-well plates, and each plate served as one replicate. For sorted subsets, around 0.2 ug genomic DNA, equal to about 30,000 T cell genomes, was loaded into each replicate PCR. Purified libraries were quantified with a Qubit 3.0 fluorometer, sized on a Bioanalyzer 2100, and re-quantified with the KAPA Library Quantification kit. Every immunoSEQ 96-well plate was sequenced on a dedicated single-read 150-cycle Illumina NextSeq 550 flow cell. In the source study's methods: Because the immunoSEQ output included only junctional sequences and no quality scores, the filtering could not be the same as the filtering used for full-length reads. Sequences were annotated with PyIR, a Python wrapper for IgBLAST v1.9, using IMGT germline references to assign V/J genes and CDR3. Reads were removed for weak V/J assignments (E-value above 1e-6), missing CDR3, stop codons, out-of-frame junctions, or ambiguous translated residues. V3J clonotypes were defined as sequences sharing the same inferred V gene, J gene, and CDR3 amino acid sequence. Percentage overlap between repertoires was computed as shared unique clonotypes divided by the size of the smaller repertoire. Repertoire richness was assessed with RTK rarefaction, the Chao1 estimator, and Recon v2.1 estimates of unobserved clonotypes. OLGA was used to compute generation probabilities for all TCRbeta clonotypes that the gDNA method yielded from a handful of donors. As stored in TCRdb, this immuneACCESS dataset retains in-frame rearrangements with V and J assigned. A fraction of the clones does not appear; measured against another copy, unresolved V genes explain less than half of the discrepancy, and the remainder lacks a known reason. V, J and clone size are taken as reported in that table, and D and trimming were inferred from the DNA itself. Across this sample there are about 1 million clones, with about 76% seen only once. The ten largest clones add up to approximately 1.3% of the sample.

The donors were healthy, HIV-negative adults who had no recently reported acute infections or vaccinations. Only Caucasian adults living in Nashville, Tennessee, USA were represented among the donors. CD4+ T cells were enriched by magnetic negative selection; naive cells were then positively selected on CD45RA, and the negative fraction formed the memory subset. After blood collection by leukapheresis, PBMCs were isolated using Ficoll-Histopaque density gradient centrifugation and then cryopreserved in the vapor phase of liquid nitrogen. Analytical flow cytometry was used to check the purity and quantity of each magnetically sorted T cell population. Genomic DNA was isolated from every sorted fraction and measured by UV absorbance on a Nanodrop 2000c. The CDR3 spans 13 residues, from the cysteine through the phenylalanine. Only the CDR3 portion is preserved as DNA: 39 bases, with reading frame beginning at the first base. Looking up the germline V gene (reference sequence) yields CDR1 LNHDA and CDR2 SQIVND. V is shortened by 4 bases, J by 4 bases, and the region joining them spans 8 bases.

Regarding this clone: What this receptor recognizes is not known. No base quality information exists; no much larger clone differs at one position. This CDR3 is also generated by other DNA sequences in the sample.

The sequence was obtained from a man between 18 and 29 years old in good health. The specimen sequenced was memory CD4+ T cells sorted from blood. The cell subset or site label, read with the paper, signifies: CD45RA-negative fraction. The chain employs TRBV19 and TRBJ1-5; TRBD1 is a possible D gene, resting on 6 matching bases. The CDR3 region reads CASSKDRNQPQHF. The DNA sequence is TGTGCCAGTAGTAAAGACAGGAATCAGCCCCAGCATTTT. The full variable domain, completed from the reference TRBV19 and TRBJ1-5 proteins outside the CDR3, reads DGGITQSPKYLFRKEGQNVTLSCEQNLNHDAMYWYRQDPGQGLRLIYYSQIVNDFQKGDIAEGYSVSREKKESFPLTVTSAQKNPTAFYLCASSKDRNQPQHFGDGTRLSIL.